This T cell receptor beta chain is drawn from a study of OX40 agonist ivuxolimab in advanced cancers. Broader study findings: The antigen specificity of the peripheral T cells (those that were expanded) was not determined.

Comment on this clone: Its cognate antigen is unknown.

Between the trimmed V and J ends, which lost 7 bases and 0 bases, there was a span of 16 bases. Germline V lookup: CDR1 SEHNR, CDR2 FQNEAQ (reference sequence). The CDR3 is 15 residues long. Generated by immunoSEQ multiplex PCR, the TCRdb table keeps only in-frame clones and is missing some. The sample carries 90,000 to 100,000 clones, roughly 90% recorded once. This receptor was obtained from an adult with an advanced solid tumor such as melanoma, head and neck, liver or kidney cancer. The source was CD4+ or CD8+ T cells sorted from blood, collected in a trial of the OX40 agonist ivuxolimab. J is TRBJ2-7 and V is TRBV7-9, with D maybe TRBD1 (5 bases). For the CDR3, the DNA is TGTGCCAGCACCACCCAACAGGCCCCCTCCTACGAGCAGTACTTC. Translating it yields CASTTQQAPSYEQYF.